These 15 T cell receptor beta chains originate from one sample sequenced in a study of cytomegalovirus exposure and HLA in healthy donors. Primers for the PCR totalled 60 Vbeta and 13 Jbeta. Measured with immunoSEQ multiplex PCR; TCRdb has only the in-frame clones, and not every one. The sample lists about 150,000 clones, 60% to 85% occurring once. Sample: PBMCs. The receptor set was obtained from a man between 35 and 55 years old in good health and CMV-seropositive.

The V gene is TRBV19, the J gene TRBJ2-6; TRBD2 agrees at 7 bases. The trim removed 2 bases at V and 4 bases at J, leaving 2 bases unmatched. The CDR3 has 15 amino acids. Germline lookup yields CDR1 LNHDA and CDR2 SQIVND (reference sequence). The CDR3 region is CASSISGVGANVLTF. The CDR3 DNA sequence: TGTGCCAGTAGTATAAGCGGGGTCGGGGCCAACGTCCTGACTTTC.

The chain uses TRBV13 and TRBJ2-7; TRBD2 might be the D (7 bases). Germline loops: CDR1 PRHDT, CDR2 FYEKMQ (reference sequence). This CDR3 comprises 15 residues. Trimming shortened V by 4 bases and J by 2 bases, and 15 bases separated the two germline ends. The CDR3 region is CASSSGGGGPYEQYF. The CDR3 bases are TGTGCCAGCAGCTCAGGAGGGGGGGGGCCCTACGAGCAGTACTTC. Full variable domain (outside the CDR3, taken from reference TRBV13 and TRBJ2-7): AAGVIQSPRHLIKEKRETATLKCYPIPRHDTVYWYQQGPGQDPQFLISFYEKMQSDKGSIPDRFSAQQFSDYHSELNMSSLELGDSALYFCASSSGGGGPYEQYFGPGTRLTVT.

The chain joins TRBV18 to TRBJ1-3, with 7 bases that match TRBD1. Trimming cost V 2 bases and J 4 bases; bases outside gene matches: 5. Per the germline V gene, CDR1 is KGHSH and CDR2 is LQKENI. This CDR3 is 15 amino acids long. CDR3 bases: TGTGCCAGCTCACCAACACAGGGGTCGGGAAACACCATATATTTT. Translating gives CASSPTQGSGNTIYF.

This clone was recorded a few times. V gene TRBV30 combines with J gene TRBJ2-5, with 8 positions matching TRBD1. CDR3 length equals 12 residues. Germline V gives CDR1 GTSNPN, CDR2 SVGIG (reference sequence). After removal of 8 bases from V and 5 bases from J, the junction contained 7 bases not matched to a gene. Here the CDR3 reads CAGDRGGETQYF. DNA for the CDR3: TGTGCCGGCGACAGGGGTGGTGAGACCCAGTACTTC. Looking up the rest from reference TRBV30 and TRBJ2-5 gives the full variable domain: SQTIHQWPATLVQPVGSPLSLECTVEGTSNPNLYWYRQAAGRGLQLLFYSVGIGQISSEVPQNLSASRPQDRQFILSSKKLLLSDSGFYLCAGDRGGETQYFGPGTRLLVL.

This chain uses TRBV5-1 with TRBJ1-1; 10 positions agree with TRBD1. Trimming cost V 0 bases and J 4 bases; bases outside gene matches: 6. Germline CDR1 is SGHRS and CDR2 is YFSETQ. The CDR3 length is 16 residues. The CDR3 reads CASSLEGTGAGTEAFF. In DNA, the CDR3 is TGCGCCAGCAGCTTGGAGGGGACAGGGGCTGGCACTGAAGCTTTCTTT.

The rearrangement joins TRBV6-4 to TRBJ2-7; 7 bases are a match to TRBD2. The trim removed 8 bases at V and 5 bases at J, leaving 6 bases unmatched. The CDR3 runs 12 residues. In germline, CDR1 is MRHNA, CDR2 SNTAGT. The CDR3 loop is CASERRENEQYF. In nucleotides, the CDR3 is TGTGCCAGCGAGAGGCGGGAGAACGAGCAGTACTTC.

This chain uses TRBV7-3 with TRBJ2-6; 10 bases match TRBD1. Germline values: CDR1 SGHTA, CDR2 FQGTGA. V was pared by 5 bases and J by 2 bases, with 9 bases of the junction left unmatched. The CDR3 consists of 18 residues. CDR3 loop: CASSQPGQGFAGANVLTF. The CDR3 region has the DNA TGTGCCAGCAGCCAACCGGGACAGGGGTTTGCTGGGGCCAACGTCCTGACTTTC.

The V gene is TRBV5-4, the J gene TRBJ2-7; 9 bases fit TRBD1. V lost 4 bases and J lost 0; bases outside the gene matches: 8. The germline V gene has CDR1 SGHNT and CDR2 YYREEE (reference sequence). This CDR3 spans 16 amino acids. The CDR3 sequence is CASSPKGQGFSYEQYF. The CDR3 bases are TGTGCCAGCAGCCCGAAGGGACAGGGTTTCTCCTACGAGCAGTACTTC.

In DNA form, the CDR3 reads TGCGCCAGCAGCCAAGTGGCGGGACAGCGCACTACCTATGGCTACACCTTC. Its protein is CASSQVAGQRTTYGYTF. The rearrangement joins TRBV4-1 to TRBJ1-2; 7 bases match TRBD1. V was pared by 1 base and J by 4 bases, with 12 bases of the junction left unmatched. The CDR3 runs to 17 residues. The germline gives CDR1 MGHRA, CDR2 YSYEKL.

V usage is TRBV7-2 and J usage is TRBJ2-3; possibly TRBD2 for D (6 bases). V was pared by 6 bases and J by 9 bases, with 22 bases between. The CDR3 totals 15 residues. Germline lookup yields CDR1 SGHTA and CDR2 FQGNSA. The DNA for the CDR3 is TGTGCCAGCAGTCTGGCTAGCGCCTCACAGAGCACGCAGTATTTT. It is translated as CASSLASASQSTQYF.

This clone occurred once. The chain has TRBV9 and TRBJ1-2; 7 bases align to TRBD1. The CDR3 is made up of 14 amino acids. The V gene end was trimmed by 4 bases and the J gene end by 6 bases; junction bases not matched to a gene: 9. Germline V gene sequence: CDR1 SGDLS, CDR2 YYNGEE. This CDR3 is CASSPQDRRNGYTF. The CDR3 bases are TGTGCCAGCAGCCCACAGGACAGGCGGAATGGCTACACCTTC.

This clone has only one observation. The V and J genes are TRBV9 and TRBJ1-1; D uncertain. The CDR3 runs to 14 residues. Trimming shortened V by 4 bases and J by 2 bases, and 12 bases separated the two germline ends. Per the germline V gene, CDR1 is SGDLS and CDR2 is YYNGEE. As DNA, the CDR3 is TGTGCCAGCAGCCCGAGCTCCCAAAACACTGAAGCTTTCTTT. Amino acids: CASSPSSQNTEAFF.

The gene calls are TRBV28 and TRBJ2-2; TRBD2 aligns across 9 bases. With V trimmed by 1 base and J by 1 base, 4 bases remained unmatched. The CDR3 is 17 amino acids. Germline V gene lookup returns CDR1 MDHEN and CDR2 SYDVKM. CDR3 region: CASSLSSGVKNTGELFF. DNA for the CDR3: TGTGCCAGCAGTTTATCTAGCGGGGTAAAGAACACCGGGGAGCTGTTTTTT.

This clone was found a few times. The genes are TRBV29-1 and TRBJ1-1; 7 bases agree with TRBD1. V was clipped by 2 bases and J by 4 bases; unmatched bases: 1. Germline V lookup: CDR1 SQVTM, CDR2 ANQGSEA. The CDR3 spans 12 residues. The chain's CDR3 is CSVESGGTEAFF. The CDR3 bases are TGCAGCGTTGAATCAGGGGGCACTGAAGCTTTCTTT.

This sequence joins TRBV5-1 and TRBJ2-1, with 7 bases aligning to TRBD1. CDR3 length: 16 amino acids. The germline gives CDR1 SGHRS, CDR2 YFSETQ. V shed 7 bases and J 0 bases; nucleotides not matched to a gene: 10. This CDR3 is CASHTRQGPSYNEQFF. As DNA, the CDR3 is TGCGCCAGCCACACCCGACAGGGCCCCTCCTACAATGAGCAGTTCTTC.